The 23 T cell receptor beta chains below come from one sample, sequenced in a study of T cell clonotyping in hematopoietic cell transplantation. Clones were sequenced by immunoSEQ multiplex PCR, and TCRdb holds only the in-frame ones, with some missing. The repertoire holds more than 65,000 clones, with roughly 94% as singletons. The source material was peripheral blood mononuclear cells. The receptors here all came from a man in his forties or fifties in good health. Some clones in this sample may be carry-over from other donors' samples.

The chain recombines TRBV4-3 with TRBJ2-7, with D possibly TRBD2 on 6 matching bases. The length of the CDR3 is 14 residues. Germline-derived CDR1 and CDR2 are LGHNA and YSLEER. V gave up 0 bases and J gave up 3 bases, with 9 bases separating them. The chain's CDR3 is CASSQEAGGYEQYF. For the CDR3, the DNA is TGCGCCAGCAGCCAAGAGGCCGGGGGCTACGAGCAGTACTTC.

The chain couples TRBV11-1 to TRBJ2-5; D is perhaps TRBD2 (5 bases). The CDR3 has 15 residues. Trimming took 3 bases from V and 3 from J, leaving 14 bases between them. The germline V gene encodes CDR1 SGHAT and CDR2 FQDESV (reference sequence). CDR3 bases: TGTGCCAGCAGCTTCGGGTCGTGGCGGGAAGAGACCCAGTACTTC. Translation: CASSFGSWREETQYF.

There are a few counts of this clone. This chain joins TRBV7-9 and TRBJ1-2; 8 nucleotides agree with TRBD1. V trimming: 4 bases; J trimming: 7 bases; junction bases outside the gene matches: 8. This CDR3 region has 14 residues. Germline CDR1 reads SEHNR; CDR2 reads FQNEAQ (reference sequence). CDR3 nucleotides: TGTGCCAGCAGCTCGGACAGGGCAGGTGGTGGCTACACCTTC. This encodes CASSSDRAGGGYTF.

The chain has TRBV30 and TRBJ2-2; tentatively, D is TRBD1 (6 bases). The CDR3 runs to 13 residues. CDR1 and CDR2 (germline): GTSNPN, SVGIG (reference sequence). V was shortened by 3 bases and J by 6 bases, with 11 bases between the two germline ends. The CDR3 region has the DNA TGTGCCTGGAGGGAACAGGGCGCCGGGGAGCTGTTTTTT. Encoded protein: CAWREQGAGELFF.

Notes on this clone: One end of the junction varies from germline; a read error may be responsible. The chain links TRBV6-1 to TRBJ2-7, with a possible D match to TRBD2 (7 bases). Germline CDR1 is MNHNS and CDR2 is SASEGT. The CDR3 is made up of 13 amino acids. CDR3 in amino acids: CASSEAWGGPPRF. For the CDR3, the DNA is TGTGCCAGCAGTGAAGCTTGGGGGGGCCCTCCGCGGTTC.

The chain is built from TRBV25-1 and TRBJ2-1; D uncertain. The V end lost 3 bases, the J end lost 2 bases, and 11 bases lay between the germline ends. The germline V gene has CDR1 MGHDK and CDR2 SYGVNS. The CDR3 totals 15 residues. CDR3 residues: CASSDPSRPYNEQFF. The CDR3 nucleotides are TGTGCCAGCAGTGACCCCTCCCGACCCTACAATGAGCAGTTCTTC.

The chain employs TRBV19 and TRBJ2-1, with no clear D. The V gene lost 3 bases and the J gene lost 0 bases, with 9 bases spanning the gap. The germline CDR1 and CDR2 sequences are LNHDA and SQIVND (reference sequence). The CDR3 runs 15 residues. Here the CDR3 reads CASSIPGYSYNEQFF. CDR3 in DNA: TGTGCCAGTAGTATCCCGGGCTACTCCTACAATGAGCAGTTCTTC.

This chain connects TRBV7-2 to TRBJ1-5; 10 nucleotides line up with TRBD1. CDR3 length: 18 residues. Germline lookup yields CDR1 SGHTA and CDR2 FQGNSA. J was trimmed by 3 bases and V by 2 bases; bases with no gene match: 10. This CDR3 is CASSLWGTGVGLNQPQHF. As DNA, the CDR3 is TGTGCCAGCAGCTTATGGGGGACAGGGGTGGGCCTCAATCAGCCCCAGCATTTT. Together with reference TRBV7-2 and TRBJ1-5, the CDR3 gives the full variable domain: GAGVSQSPSNKVTEKGKDVELRCDPISGHTALYWYRQSLGQGLEFLIYFQGNSAPDKSGLPSDRFSAERTGGSVSTLTIQRTQQEDSAVYLCASSLWGTGVGLNQPQHFGDGTRLSIL.

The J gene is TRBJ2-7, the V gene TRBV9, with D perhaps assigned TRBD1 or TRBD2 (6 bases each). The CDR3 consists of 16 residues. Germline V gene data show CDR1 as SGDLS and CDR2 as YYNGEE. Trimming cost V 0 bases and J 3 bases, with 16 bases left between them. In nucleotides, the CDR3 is TGTGCCAGCAGCGTAGACGGAGGGGGACGGGACTACGAGCAGTACTTC. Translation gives CASSVDGGGRDYEQYF.

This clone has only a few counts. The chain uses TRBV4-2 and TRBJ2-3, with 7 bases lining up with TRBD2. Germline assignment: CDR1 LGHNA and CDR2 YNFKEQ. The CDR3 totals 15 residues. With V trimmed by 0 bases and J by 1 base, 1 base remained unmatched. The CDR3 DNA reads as TGTGCCAGCAGCCAAGAGGCGGGAGGCACAGATACGCAGTATTTT. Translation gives CASSQEAGGTDTQYF.

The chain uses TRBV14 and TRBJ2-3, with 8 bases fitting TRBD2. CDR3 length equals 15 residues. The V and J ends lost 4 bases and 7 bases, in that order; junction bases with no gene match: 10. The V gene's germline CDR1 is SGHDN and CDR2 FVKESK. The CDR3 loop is CASSPRLALGYTQYF. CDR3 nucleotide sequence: TGTGCCAGCAGCCCGCGACTAGCGTTGGGATATACGCAGTATTTT.

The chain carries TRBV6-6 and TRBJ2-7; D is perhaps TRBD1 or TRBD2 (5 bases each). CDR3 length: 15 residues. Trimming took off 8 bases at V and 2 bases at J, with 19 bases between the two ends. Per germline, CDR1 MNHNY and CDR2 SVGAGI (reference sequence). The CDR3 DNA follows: TGTGCCAGCCGCGAATCCGGGACGGCGACCTACGAGCAGTACTTC. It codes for CASRESGTATYEQYF.

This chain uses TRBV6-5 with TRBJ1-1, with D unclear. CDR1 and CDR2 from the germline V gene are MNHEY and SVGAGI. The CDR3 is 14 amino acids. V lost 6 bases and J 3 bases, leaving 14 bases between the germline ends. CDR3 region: CASRPLRGDTEAFF. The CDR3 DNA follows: TGTGCCAGCAGGCCCCTACGCGGGGACACTGAAGCTTTCTTT.

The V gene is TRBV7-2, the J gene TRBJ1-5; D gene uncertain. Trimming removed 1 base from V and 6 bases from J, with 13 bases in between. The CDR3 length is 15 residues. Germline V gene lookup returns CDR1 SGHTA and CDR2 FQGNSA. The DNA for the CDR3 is TGTGCCAGCAGCTTAGGGATTGAGATCGGTCAGCCCCAGCATTTT. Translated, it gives CASSLGIEIGQPQHF.

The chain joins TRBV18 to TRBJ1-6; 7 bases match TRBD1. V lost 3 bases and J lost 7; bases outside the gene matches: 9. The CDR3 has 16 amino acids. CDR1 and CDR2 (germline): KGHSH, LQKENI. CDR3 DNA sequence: TGTGCCAGCTCACCTCAGACAGGGTTCAGGAATTCACCCCTCCACTTT. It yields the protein CASSPQTGFRNSPLHF.

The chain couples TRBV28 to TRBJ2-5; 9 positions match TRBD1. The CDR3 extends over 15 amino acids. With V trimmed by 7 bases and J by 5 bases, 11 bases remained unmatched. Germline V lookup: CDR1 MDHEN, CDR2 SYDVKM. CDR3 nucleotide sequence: TGTGCCAGCACAAAAACGACAGGGGGTATGGAGACCCAGTACTTC. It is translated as CASTKTTGGMETQYF.

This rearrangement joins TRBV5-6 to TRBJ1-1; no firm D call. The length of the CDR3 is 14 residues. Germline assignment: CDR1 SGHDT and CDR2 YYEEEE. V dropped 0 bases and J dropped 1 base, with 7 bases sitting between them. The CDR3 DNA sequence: TGTGCCAGCAGCTTGGGACACAAGAACACTGAAGCTTTCTTT. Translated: CASSLGHKNTEAFF.

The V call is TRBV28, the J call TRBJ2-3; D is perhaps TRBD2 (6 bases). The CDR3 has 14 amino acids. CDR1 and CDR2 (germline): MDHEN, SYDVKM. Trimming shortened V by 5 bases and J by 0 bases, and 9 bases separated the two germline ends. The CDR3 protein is CASSVAASTDTQYF. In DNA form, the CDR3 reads TGTGCCAGCAGTGTAGCGGCTAGCACAGATACGCAGTATTTT.

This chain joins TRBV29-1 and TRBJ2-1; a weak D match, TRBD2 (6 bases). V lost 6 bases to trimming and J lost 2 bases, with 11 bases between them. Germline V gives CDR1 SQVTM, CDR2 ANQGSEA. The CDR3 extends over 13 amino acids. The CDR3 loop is CSVTRLAYNEQFF. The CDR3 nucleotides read TGCAGCGTAACCCGACTAGCCTACAATGAGCAGTTCTTC.

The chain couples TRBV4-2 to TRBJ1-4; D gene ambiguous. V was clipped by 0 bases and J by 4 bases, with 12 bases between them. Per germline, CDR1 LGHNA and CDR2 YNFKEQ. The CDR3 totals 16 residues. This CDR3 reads CASSQDPGQDNEKLFF. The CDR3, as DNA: TGTGCCAGCAGCCAAGATCCCGGGCAGGATAATGAAAAACTGTTTTTT.

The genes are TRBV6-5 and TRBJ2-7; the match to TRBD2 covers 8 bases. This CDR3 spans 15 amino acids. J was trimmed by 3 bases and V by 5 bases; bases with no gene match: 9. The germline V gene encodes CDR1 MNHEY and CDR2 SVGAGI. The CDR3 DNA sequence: TGTGCCAGCAGTACCGGAGCGGGAGCGGTCTACGAGCAGTACTTC. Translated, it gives CASSTGAGAVYEQYF.

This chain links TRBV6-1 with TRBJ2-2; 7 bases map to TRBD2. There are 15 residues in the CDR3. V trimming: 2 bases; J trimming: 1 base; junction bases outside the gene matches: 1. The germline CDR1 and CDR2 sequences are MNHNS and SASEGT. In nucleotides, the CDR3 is TGTGCCAGCAGTGAACCTAGCGGGAACACCGGGGAGCTGTTTTTT. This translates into CASSEPSGNTGELFF.

The chain's CDR3 is CASSLGAAYDDGYF. The CDR3 DNA follows: TGTGCCAGCAGTTTAGGGGCCGCCTACGATGATGGGTACTTC. The chain employs TRBV28 and TRBJ2-7; D perhaps matches TRBD1 (5 bases). Germline V CDR1 and CDR2: MDHEN, SYDVKM. The CDR3 loop spans 14 amino acids. V gave up 2 bases and J gave up 12 bases, with 20 bases separating them.